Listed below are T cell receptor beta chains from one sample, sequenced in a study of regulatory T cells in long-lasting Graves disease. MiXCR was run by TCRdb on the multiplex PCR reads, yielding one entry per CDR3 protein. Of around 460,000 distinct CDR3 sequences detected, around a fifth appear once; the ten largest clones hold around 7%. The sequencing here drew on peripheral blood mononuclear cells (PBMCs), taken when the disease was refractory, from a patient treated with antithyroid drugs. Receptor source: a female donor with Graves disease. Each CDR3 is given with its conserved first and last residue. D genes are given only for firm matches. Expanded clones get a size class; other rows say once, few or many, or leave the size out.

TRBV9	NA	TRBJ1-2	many	CASSVGGVGGYTF	TGTGCCAGCAGCGTAGGGGGGGTAGGCGGCTACACCTTC
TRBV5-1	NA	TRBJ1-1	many	CASNPGMGTEAFF	TGCGCCAGCAACCCCGGGATGGGCACTGAAGCTTTCTTT
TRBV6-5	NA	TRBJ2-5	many	CASSYIRPRETQYF	TGTGCCAGCAGTTACATCCGGCCACGGGAGACCCAGTACTTC
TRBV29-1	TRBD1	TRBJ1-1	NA	CSVPQQGAATFF	TGCAGCGTCCCCCAACAGGGGGCCGCAACTTTCTTT
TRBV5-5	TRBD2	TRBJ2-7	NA	CASSLALGGIPYEQYF	TGTGCCAGCAGCTTGGCCTTGGGGGGGATCCCCTACGAGCAGTACTTC
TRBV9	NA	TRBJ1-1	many	CASSVAWSGEAFF	TGTGCCAGCAGCGTAGCCTGGTCGGGGGAAGCTTTCTTT
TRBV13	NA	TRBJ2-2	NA	CASSPETNARELFF	TGTGCCAGCAGCCCCGAGACAAATGCGCGGGAGCTGTTTTTT
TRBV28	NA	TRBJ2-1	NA	CASSRERRHNEQFF	TGTGCCAGCAGCCGAGAGCGGCGACACAATGAGCAGTTCTTC
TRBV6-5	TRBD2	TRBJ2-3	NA	CASSLTSGGSRTDTQYF	TGTGCCAGCAGTTTGACTAGCGGGGGTTCTCGCACAGATACGCAGTATTTT
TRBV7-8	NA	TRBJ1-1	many	CASSFTGAANTEAFF	TGTGCCAGCAGCTTTACTGGGGCAGCGAACACTGAAGCTTTCTTT
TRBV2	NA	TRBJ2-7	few	CASSSFPGPPYEQYF	TGTGCCAGCAGCTCCTTTCCAGGCCCTCCCTACGAGCAGTACTTC
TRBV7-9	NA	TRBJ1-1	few	CASSPRRQGRMNTEAFF	TGTGCCAGCAGCCCCCGGCGGCAGGGGCGAATGAACACTGAAGCTTTCTTT
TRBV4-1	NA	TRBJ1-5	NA	CASSQDPPGLVQPQHF	TGCGCCAGCAGCCAAGATCCGCCGGGGTTGGTTCAGCCCCAGCATTTT
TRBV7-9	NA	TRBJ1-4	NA	CASSTTTESNEKLFF	TGTGCCAGCAGCACCACCACCGAGTCGAATGAAAAACTGTTTTTT
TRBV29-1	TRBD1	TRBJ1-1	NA	CSVLQGGLDTEAFF	TGCAGCGTTTTACAGGGGGGTTTGGACACTGAAGCTTTCTTT
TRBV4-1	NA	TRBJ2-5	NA	CASSPDGLGGRETQYF	TGCGCCAGCAGCCCAGACGGACTGGGAGGAAGGGAGACCCAGTACTTC
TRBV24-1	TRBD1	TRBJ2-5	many	CATSDPRTGADQETQYF	TGTGCCACCAGTGACCCTCGGACAGGGGCGGACCAAGAGACCCAGTACTTC
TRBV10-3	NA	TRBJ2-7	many	CAISESWDRSYEQYF	TGTGCCATCAGTGAGTCGTGGGACCGCTCCTACGAGCAGTACTTC
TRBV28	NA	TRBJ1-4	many	CASRGGSHTTNEKLFF	TGTGCCAGCCGTGGGGGGTCCCACACAACTAATGAAAAACTGTTTTTT
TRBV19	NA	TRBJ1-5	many	CASSPAHGQPQHF	TGTGCCAGTAGTCCCGCGCATGGGCAGCCCCAGCATTTT
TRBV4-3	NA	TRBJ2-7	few	CASSLNSAGPYEQYF	TGCGCCAGCAGCTTGAATTCGGCGGGACCCTACGAGCAGTACTTC
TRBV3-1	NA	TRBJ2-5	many	CASRGRPQETQYF	TGTGCCAGCAGAGGACGCCCCCAAGAGACCCAGTACTTC
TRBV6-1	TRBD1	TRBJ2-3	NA	CASRTQGSSDTQYF	TGTGCCAGCAGGACACAGGGGAGCTCAGATACGCAGTATTTT
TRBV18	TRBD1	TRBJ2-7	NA	CASSPQGQGAGEQYF	TGTGCCAGCTCACCCCAGGGACAGGGGGCAGGCGAGCAGTACTTC
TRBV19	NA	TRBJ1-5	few	CASSIDTGTEQPQHF	TGTGCCAGTAGTATAGATACAGGTACGGAGCAGCCCCAGCATTTT
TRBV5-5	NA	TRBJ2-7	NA	CASSLPRHPIEQYF	TGTGCCAGCAGCTTGCCGCGACACCCAATCGAGCAGTACTTC
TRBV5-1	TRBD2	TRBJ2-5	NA	CASSLHGTSGLQETQYF	TGCGCCAGCAGCTTGCACGGGACTAGCGGCCTCCAAGAGACCCAGTACTTC
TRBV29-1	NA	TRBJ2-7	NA	CSVKGTLPYEQYF	TGCAGCGTGAAAGGTACCCTCCCCTACGAGCAGTACTTC
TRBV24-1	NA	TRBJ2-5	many	CATSDLTGETQYF	TGTGCCACCAGTGATTTAACAGGGGAGACCCAGTACTTC
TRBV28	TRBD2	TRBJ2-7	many	CASSPGTSSSYEQYF	TGTGCCAGCAGTCCAGGGACTAGTAGCTCCTACGAGCAGTACTTC
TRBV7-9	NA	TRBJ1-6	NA	CASSSWETLDNSPLHF	TGTGCCAGCAGTTCGTGGGAAACCTTAGATAATTCACCCCTCCACTTT
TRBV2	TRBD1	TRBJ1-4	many	CASNDRGDPWANEKLFF	TGTGCCAGCAATGACAGGGGCGATCCGTGGGCTAATGAAAAACTGTTTTTT
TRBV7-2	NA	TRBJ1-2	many	CASNLGVYGYTF	TGTGCCAGCAACCTCGGAGTTTATGGCTACACCTTC
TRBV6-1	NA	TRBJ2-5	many	CASIESTSRETQYF	TGTGCCAGCATTGAGAGTACTAGTAGAGAGACCCAGTACTTC
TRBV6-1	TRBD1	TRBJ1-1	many	CASSPRDRGSREAFF	TGTGCCAGCAGCCCCCGGGACAGGGGATCGCGTGAAGCTTTCTTT
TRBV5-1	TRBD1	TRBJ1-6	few	CASSLAGQQNSPLHF	TGCGCCAGCAGCTTGGCGGGACAGCAAAATTCACCCCTCCACTTT
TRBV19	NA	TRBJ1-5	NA	CASRFGQTGNQPQHF	TGTGCCAGTAGGTTCGGACAGACGGGCAATCAGCCCCAGCATTTT
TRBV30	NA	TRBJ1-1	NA	CALRGNTEAFF	TGTGCCTTGAGGGGGAACACTGAAGCTTTCTTT
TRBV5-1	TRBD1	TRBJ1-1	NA	CASSLLGQATEAFF	TGCGCCAGCAGCTTGTTGGGACAGGCCACTGAAGCTTTCTTT
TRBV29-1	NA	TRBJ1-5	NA	CSAEVGGSNQPQHF	TGCAGCGCCGAGGTGGGGGGTAGCAATCAGCCCCAGCATTTT
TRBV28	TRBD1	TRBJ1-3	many	CASRIAGTGVWSGNTIYF	TGTGCCAGCAGGATAGCCGGGACAGGGGTCTGGTCTGGAAACACCATATATTTT
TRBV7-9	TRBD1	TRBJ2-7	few	CASSLVPGQGADEQYF	TGTGCCAGCAGCTTAGTACCGGGACAGGGGGCCGACGAGCAGTACTTC
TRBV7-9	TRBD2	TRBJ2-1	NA	CASSHGTSGRSDNEQFF	TGTGCCAGCAGCCACGGGACTAGCGGGCGGTCGGACAATGAGCAGTTCTTC
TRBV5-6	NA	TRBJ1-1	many	CASSLREGTEAFF	TGTGCCAGCAGCTTACGCGAGGGCACTGAAGCTTTCTTT
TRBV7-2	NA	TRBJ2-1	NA	CASSLGSEREQFF	TGTGCCAGCAGCTTAGGGTCTGAGAGGGAGCAGTTCTTC